The TCR beta chain described here comes from a study of cytomegalovirus exposure and HLA in healthy donors. Primers: 60 Vbeta forward and 13 Jbeta reverse. Profiling relied on immunoSEQ multiplex PCR, and the TCRdb table lists in-frame clones only, not all of them. The repertoire holds about 160,000 clones, with around 82% as singletons. Germline V gives CDR1 MNHGY, CDR2 SVAAGI. The CDR3 length is 13 residues. Trimming left V 3 bases short and J 4 bases short, with 8 bases between. V and J are TRBV6-9 and TRBJ2-3; D is unresolved. The source of this sequence is a male donor in good health and CMV-seronegative. What was sequenced was PBMCs. The CDR3 coding sequence is TGTGCCAGCAGTTACGTGTCCCCAGATACGCAGTATTTT. It translates to CASSYVSPDTQYF.